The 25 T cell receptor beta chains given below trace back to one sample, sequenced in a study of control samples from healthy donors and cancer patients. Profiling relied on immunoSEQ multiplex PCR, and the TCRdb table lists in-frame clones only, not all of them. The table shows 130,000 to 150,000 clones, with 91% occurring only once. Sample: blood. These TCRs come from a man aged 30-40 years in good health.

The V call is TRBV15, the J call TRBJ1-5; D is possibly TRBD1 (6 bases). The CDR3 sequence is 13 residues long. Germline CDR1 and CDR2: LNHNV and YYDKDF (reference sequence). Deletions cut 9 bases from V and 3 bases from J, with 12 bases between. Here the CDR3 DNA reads TGTGCCACGACCACAGGGACCAATCAGCCCCAGCATTTT. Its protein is CATTTGTNQPQHF.

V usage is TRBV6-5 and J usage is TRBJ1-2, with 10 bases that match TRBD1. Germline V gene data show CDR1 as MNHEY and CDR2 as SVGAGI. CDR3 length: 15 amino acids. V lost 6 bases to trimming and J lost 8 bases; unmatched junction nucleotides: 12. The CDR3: CASRQTSGQGKGYTF. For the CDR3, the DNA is TGTGCCAGCAGACAGACTTCGGGACAGGGGAAGGGCTACACCTTC.

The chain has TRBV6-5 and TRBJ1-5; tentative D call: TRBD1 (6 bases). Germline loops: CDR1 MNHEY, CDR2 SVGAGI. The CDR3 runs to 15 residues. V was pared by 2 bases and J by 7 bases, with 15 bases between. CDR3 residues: CASSYGGGQGQPQHF. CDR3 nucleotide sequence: TGTGCCAGCAGTTACGGCGGGGGGCAGGGACAGCCCCAGCATTTT.

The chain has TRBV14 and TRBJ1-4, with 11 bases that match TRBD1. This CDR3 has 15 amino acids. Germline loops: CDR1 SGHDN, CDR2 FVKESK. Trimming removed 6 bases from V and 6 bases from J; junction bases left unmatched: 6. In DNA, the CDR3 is TGTGCCAGCAGTCCCTGGACAGGGGGCGATGAAAAACTGTTTTTT. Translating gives CASSPWTGGDEKLFF.

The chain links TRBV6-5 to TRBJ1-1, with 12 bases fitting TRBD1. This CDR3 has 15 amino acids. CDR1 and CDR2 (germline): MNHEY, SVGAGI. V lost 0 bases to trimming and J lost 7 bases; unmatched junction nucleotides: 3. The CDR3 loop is CASSYSGTGGDEAFF. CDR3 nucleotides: TGTGCCAGCAGTTACTCGGGGACAGGGGGCGATGAAGCTTTCTTT.

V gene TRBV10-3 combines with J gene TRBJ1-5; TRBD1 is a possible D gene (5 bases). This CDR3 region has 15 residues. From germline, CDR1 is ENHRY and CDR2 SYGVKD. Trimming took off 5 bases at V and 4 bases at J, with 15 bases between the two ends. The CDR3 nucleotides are TGTGCCATCAGTCCCGACAGAAACGAGAATCAGCCCCAGCATTTT. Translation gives CAISPDRNENQPQHF.

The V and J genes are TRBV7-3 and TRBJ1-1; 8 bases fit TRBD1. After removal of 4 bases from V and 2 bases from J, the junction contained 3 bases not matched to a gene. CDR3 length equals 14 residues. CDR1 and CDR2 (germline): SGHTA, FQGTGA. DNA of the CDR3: TGTGCCAGCAGCTCAGGGGGCACCAACACTGAAGCTTTCTTT. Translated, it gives CASSSGGTNTEAFF.

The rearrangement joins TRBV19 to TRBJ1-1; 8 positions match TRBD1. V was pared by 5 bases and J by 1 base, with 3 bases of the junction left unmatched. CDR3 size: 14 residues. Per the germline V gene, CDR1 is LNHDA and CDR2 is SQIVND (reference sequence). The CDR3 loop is CASSFGQGNTEAFF. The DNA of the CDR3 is TGTGCCAGTAGTTTTGGACAGGGGAACACTGAAGCTTTCTTT. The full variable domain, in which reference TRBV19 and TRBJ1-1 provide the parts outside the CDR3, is DGGITQSPKYLFRKEGQNVTLSCEQNLNHDAMYWYRQDPGQGLRLIYYSQIVNDFQKGDIAEGYSVSREKKESFPLTVTSAQKNPTAFYLCASSFGQGNTEAFFGQGTRLTVV.

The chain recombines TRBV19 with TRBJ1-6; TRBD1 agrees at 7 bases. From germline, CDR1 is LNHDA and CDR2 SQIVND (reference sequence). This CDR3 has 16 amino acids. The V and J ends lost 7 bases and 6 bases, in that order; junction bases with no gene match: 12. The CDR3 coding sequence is TGTGCCAGTACCTCATATAGACAGGGCGTTAATTCACCCCTCCACTTT. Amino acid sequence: CASTSYRQGVNSPLHF.

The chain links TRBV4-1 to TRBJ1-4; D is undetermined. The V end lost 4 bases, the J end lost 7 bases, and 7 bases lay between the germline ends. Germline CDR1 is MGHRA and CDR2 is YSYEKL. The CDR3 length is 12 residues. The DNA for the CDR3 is TGCGCCAGCAGCCCCACGGCTGAAAAACTGTTTTTT. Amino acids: CASSPTAEKLFF.

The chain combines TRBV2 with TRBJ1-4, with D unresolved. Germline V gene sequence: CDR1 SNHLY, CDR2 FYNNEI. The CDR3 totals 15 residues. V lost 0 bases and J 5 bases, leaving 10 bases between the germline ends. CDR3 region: CASSEAYGFNEKLFF. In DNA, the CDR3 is TGTGCCAGCAGTGAAGCGTACGGTTTCAATGAAAAACTGTTTTTT.

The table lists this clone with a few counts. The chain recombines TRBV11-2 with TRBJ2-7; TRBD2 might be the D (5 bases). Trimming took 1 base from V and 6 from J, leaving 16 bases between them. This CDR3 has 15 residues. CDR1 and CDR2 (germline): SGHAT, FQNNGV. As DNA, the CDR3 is TGTGCCAGCAGCTTAGTTGCCCGAGGTGAGGGCGAGCAGTACTTC. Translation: CASSLVARGEGEQYF.

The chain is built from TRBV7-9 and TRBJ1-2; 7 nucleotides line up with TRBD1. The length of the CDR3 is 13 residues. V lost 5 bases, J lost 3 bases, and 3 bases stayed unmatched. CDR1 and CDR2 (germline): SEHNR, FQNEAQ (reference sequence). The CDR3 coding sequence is TGTGCCAGCAGCCCCGACAGGGACTATGGCTACACCTTC. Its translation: CASSPDRDYGYTF.

In nucleotides, the CDR3 is TGTGCCAGCAGTTTAGGGGGGGTCAATCAGCCCCAGCATTTT. Amino acids: CASSLGGVNQPQHF. V usage is TRBV28 and J usage is TRBJ1-5; D might be TRBD1 (5 bases). V dropped 2 bases and J dropped 3 bases, with 8 bases sitting between them. The germline V gene encodes CDR1 MDHEN and CDR2 SYDVKM. CDR3 length: 14 residues.

The CDR3 spells CASITGTGLYEQYF. In DNA, the CDR3 is TGTGCCAGCATTACCGGGACAGGGCTTTACGAGCAGTACTTC. The gene calls are TRBV6-5 and TRBJ2-7; 9 positions match TRBD1. Germline assignment: CDR1 MNHEY and CDR2 SVGAGI. V dropped 7 bases and J dropped 4; count of bases not matched to a gene: 8. The CDR3 consists of 14 residues.

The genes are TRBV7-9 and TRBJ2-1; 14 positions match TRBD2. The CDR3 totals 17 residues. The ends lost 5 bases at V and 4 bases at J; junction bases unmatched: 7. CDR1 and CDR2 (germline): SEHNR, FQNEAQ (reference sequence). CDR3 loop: CASSDGTSGGSYNEQFF. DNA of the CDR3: TGTGCCAGCAGCGATGGGACTAGCGGGGGAAGTTACAATGAGCAGTTCTTC.

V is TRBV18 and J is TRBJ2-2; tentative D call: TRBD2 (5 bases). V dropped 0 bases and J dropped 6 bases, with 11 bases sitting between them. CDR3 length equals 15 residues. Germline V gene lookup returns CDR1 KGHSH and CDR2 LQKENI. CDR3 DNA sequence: TGTGCCAGCTCACCACCAGGGAGTAGTCCCGGGGAGCTGTTTTTT. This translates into CASSPPGSSPGELFF.

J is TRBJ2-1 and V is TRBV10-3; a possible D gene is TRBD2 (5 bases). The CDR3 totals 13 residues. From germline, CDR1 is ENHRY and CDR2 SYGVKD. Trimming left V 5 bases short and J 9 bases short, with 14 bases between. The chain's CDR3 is CAISFGTGSEQFF. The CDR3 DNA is TGTGCCATCAGTTTCGGTACGGGGAGTGAGCAGTTCTTC.

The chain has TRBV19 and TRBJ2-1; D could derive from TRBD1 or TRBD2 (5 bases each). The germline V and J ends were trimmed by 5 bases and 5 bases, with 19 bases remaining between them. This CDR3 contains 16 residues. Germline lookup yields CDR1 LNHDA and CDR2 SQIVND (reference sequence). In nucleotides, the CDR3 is TGTGCCAGTAGTGTCATCCGGGACGGAGGCCACAATGAGCAGTTCTTC. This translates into CASSVIRDGGHNEQFF. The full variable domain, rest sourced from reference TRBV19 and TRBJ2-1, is DGGITQSPKYLFRKEGQNVTLSCEQNLNHDAMYWYRQDPGQGLRLIYYSQIVNDFQKGDIAEGYSVSREKKESFPLTVTSAQKNPTAFYLCASSVIRDGGHNEQFFGPGTRLTVL.

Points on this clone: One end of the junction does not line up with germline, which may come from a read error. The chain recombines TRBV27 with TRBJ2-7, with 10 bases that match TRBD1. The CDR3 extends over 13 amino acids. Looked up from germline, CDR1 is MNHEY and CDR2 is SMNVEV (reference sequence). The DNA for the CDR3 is TGTGCCAGCAGGACAGGGGGCTCCCACGAGCAGTACTTC. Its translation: CASRTGGSHEQYF.

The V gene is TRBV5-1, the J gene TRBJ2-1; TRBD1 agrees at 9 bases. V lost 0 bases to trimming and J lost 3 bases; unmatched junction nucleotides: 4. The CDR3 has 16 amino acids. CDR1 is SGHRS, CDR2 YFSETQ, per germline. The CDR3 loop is CASSLATGQGYNEQFF. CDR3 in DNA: TGCGCCAGCAGCTTGGCGACGGGACAGGGCTACAATGAGCAGTTCTTC.

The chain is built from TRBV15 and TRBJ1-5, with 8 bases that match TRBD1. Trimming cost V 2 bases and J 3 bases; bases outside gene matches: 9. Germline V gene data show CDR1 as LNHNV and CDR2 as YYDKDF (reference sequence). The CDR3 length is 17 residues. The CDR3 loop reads CATSRLLTGAANQPQHF. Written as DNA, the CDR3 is TGTGCCACCAGCAGATTACTGACAGGGGCCGCCAATCAGCCCCAGCATTTT.

This CDR3 reads CASSLLRSHRETQYF. DNA for the CDR3: TGTGCCAGCAGCTTATTAAGGAGCCACCGAGAGACCCAGTACTTC. The J gene is TRBJ2-5, the V gene TRBV5-6, with D unresolved. This CDR3 contains 15 residues. The germline V gene encodes CDR1 SGHDT and CDR2 YYEEEE. Trimming removed 2 bases at V and 4 bases at J, with 15 bases between.

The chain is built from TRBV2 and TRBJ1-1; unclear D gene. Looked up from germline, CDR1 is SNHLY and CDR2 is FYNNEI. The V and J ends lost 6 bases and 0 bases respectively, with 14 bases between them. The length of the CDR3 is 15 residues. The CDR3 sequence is CASSSGRGLNTEAFF. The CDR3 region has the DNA TGTGCCAGCAGCTCTGGACGGGGTCTGAACACTGAAGCTTTCTTT. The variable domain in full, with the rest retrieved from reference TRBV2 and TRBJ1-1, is EPEVTQTPSHQVTQMGQEVILRCVPISNHLYFYWYRQILGQKVEFLVSFYNNEISEKSEIFDDQFSVERPDGSNFTLKIRSTKLEDSAMYFCASSSGRGLNTEAFFGQGTRLTVV.

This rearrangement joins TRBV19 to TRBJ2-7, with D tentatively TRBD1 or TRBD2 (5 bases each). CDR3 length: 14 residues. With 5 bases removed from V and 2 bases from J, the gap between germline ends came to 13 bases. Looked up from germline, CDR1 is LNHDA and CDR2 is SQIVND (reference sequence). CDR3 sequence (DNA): TGTGCCAGTAGTCCCGGGACGGGCACCTACGAGCAGTACTTC. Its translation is CASSPGTGTYEQYF.